This T cell receptor beta chain is from a study of monozygotic twins with inflammatory bowel disease. Study conclusions and caveats: Diversity of TCRbeta measured by inverse Simpson was lower in IBD patients than in healthy co-twins. Researchers report that IBD patients shared fewer clonotypes with others than healthy twins, especially amid disease activity.

About this clonotype: Antigen specificity is unknown.

Addition of UMIs with a 6-nucleotide sample barcode was achieved by template switching. From its re-call of the 5' RACE reads, TCRdb lists each CDR3 protein once, without DNA. The sample spans some 89,000 distinct CDR3 sequences; the ten largest clones claim around 7%. Blood, roughly 2.6 ml, was drawn per donor. Germline CDR1 is SGDLS and CDR2 is YYNGEE. The CDR3 has 16 residues. Source material: blood. This receptor was obtained from a human donor with ulcerative colitis or Crohn's disease, or a healthy co-twin of an affected twin (not recorded which). The chain uses TRBV9 and TRBJ2-2; TCRdb indicates TRBD2, and absent DNA this call remains unverified. The CDR3 loop reads CASTKGSSLEPGELFF.